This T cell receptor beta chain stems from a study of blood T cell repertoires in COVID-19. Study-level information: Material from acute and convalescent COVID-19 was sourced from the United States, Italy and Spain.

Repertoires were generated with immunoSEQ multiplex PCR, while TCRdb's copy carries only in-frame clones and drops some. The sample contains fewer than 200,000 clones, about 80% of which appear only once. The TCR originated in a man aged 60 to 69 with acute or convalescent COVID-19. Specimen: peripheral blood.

CDR3 protein: CASRRTGQGSYEQYF. Here the CDR3 DNA reads TGTGCCAGTAGAAGAACGGGACAGGGATCCTACGAGCAGTACTTC. The chain carries TRBV19 and TRBJ2-7; 9 bases map to TRBD1. From germline, CDR1 is LNHDA and CDR2 SQIVND (reference sequence). There are 15 residues in the CDR3. V lost 6 bases to trimming and J lost 1 base; unmatched junction nucleotides: 7.